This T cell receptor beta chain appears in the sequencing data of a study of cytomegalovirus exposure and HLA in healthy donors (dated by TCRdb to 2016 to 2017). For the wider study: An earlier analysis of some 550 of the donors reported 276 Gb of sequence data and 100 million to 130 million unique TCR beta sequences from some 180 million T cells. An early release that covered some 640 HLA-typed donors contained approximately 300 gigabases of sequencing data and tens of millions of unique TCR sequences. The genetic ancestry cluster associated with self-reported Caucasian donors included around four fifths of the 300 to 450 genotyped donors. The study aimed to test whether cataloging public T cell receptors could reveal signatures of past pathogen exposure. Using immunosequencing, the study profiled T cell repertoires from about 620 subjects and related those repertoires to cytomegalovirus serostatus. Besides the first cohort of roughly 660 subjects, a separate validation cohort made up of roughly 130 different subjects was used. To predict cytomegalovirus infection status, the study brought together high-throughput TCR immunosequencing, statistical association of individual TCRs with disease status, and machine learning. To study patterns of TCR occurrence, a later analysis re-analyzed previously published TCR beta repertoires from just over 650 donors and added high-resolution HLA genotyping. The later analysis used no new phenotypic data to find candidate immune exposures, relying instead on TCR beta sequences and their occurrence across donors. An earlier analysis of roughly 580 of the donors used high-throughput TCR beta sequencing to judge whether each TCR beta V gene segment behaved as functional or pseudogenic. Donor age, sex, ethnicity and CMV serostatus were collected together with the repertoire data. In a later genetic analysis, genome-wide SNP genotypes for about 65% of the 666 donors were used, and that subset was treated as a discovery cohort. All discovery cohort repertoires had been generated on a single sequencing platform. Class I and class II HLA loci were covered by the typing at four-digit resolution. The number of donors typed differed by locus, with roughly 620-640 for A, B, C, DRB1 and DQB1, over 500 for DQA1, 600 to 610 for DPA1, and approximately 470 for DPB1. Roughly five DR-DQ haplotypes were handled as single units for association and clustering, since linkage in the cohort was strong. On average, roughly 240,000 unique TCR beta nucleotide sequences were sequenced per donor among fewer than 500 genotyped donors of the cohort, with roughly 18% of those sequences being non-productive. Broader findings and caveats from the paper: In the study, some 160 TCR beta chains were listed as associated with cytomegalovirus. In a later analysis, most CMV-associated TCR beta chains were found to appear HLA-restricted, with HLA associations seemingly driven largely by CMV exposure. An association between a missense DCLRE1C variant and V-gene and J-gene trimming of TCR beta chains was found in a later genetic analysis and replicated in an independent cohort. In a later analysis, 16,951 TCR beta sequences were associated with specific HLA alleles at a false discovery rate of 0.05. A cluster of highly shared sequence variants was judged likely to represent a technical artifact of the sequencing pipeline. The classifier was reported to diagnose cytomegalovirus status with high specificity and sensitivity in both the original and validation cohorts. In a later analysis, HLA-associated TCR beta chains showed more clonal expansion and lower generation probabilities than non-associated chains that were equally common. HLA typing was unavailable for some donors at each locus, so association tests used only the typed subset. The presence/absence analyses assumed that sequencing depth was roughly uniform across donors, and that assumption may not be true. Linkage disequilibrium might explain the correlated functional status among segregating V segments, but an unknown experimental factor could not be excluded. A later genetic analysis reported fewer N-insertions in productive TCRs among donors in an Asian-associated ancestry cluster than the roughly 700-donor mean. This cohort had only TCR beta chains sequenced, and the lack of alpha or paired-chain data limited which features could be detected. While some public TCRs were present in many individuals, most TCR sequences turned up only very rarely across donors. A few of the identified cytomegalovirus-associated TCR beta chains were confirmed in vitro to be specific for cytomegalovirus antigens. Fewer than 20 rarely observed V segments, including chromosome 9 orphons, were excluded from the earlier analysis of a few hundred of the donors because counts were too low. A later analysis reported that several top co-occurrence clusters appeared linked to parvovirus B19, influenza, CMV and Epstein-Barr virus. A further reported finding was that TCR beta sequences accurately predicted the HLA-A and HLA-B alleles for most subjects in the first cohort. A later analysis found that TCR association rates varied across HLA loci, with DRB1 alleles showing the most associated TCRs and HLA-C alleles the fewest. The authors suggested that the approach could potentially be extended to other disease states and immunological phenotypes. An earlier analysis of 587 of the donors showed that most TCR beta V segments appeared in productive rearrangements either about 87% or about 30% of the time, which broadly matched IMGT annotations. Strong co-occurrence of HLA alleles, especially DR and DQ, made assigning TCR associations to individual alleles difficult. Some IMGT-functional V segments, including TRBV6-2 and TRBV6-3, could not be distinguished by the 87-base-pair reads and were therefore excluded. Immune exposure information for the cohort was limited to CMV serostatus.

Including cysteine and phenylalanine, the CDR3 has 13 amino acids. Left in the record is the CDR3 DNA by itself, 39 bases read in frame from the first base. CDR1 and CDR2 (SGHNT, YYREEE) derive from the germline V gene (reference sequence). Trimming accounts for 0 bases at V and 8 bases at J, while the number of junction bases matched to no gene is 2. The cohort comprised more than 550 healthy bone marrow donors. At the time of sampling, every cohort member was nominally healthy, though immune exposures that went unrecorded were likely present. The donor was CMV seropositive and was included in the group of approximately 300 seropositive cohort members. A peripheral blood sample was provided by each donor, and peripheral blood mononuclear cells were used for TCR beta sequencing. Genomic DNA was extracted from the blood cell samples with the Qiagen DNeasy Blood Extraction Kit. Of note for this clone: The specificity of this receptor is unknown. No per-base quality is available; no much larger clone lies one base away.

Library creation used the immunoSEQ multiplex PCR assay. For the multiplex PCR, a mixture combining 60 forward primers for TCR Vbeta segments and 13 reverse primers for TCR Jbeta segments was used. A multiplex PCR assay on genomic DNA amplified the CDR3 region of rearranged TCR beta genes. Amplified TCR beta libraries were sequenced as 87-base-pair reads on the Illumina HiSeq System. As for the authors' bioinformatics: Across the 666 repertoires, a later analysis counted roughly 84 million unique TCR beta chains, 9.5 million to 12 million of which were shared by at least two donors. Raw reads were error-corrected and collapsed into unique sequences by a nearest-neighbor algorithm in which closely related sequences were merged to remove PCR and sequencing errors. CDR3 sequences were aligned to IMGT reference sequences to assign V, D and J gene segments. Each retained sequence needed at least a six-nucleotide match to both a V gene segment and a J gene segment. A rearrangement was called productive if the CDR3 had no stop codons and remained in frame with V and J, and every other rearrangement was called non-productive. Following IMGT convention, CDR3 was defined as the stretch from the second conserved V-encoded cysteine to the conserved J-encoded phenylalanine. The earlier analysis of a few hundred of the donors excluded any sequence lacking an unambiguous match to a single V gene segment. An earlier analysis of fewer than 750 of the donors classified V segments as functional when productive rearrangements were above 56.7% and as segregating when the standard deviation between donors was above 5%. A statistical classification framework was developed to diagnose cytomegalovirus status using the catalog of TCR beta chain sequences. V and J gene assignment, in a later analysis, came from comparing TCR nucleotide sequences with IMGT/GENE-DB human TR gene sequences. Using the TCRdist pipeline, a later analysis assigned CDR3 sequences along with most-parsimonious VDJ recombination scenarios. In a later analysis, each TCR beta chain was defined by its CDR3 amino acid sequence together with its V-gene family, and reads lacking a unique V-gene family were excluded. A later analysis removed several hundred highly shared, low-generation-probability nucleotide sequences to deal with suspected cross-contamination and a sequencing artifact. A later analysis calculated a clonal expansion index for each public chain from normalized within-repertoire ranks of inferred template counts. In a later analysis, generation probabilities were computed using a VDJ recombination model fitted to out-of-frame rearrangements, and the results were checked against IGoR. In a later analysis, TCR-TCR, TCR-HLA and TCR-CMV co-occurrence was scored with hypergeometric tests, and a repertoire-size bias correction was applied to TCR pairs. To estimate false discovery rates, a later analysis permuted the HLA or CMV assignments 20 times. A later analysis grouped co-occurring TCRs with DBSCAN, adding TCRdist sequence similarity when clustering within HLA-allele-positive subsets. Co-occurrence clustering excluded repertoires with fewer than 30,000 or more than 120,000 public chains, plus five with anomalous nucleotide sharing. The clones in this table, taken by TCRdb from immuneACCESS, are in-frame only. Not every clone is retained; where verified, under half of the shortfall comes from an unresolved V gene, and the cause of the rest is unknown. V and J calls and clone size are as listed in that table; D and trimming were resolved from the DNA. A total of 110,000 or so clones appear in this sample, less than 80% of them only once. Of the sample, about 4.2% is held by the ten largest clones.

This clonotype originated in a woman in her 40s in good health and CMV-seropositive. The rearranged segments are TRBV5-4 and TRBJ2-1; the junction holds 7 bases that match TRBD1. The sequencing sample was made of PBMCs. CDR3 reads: CASSLDRGHEQFF. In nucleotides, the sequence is TGTGCCAGCAGCTTGGACAGGGGCCATGAGCAGTTCTTC.